This TCR beta chain was identified in a study of beta chain features in type 1 diabetes. The entirety of the isolated RNA underwent reverse transcription, so expressed TCRB transcripts were sequenced. TCRdb keeps only in-frame clones here, not all; method: immunoSEQ multiplex PCR. The table records roughly 370,000 clones, about 15% of them present only once. V shed 1 base and J shed 5 bases, with 9 bases lying between them. The CDR3 totals 14 residues. The germline gives CDR1 MNHNS, CDR2 SASEGT. This clone was counted only a few times. The chain uses TRBV6-1 and TRBJ1-5; D is unresolved. The sequenced sample was naive CD4+ T cells from blood. This clonotype was obtained from a man aged 25 to 40 in good health. The CDR3 reads CASSEDVWDQPQHF. In nucleotides, the CDR3 is TGTGCCAGCAGTGAAGATGTCTGGGATCAGCCCCAGCATTTT.